The 17 T cell receptor beta chains in this list originate from one sample, sequenced in a study of CD8 T cells in Susac syndrome. Random hexamers were used to reverse transcribe the RNA input (0.5 to 1 ug). TCRdb redid the calling of the immunoSEQ multiplex PCR reads with MiXCR, one entry per CDR3 protein. The table lists roughly 150,000 distinct CDR3 sequences, 95% of them singletons. Sequencing was carried out using CD8+ T cells from PBMCs. The receptors come from a human donor with Susac syndrome.

J is TRBJ2-5 and V is TRBV28, with 7 bases identical to TRBD2. The CDR3 loop spans 14 amino acids. The V and J ends lost 5 bases and 2 bases, in that order; junction bases with no gene match: 5. Germline CDR1 is MDHEN and CDR2 is SYDVKM. CDR3 region: CASSGGDEQETQYF. As DNA, the CDR3 is TGTGCCAGCAGTGGGGGGGACGAACAAGAGACCCAGTACTTC.

The genes are TRBV28 and TRBJ2-4; D might be TRBD2 (6 bases). The V and J ends lost 6 bases and 8 bases respectively, with 23 bases between them. The V gene's germline CDR1 is MDHEN and CDR2 SYDVKM. This CDR3 comprises 16 residues. CDR3: CASSYPGLLAGDIQYF. DNA for the CDR3: TGTGCCAGCAGCTACCCGGGACTCCTCGCCGGGGACATTCAGTACTTC.

The chain is built from TRBV9 and TRBJ2-1; TRBD2 matches 11 bases. This CDR3 spans 17 amino acids. Per the germline V gene, CDR1 is SGDLS and CDR2 is YYNGEE. Losses at the gene ends were 6 bases for V and 6 bases for J; bases not matched to a gene: 14. The chain's CDR3 is CASTLTGTSGVGNEQFF. CDR3 bases: TGTGCCAGCACCTTAACCGGGACTAGCGGAGTAGGCAATGAGCAGTTCTTC.

This chain joins TRBV9 and TRBJ2-7; 12 bases align to TRBD1. Germline loops: CDR1 SGDLS, CDR2 YYNGEE. Trimming cost V 3 bases and J 6 bases; bases outside gene matches: 7. This CDR3 comprises 15 residues. This chain's CDR3 is CASSAWGQGAGEQYF. As DNA, the CDR3 is TGTGCCAGCAGCGCATGGGGACAGGGGGCAGGCGAGCAGTACTTC.

The genes are TRBV29-1 and TRBJ2-2, with D hard to call. V was pared by 2 bases and J by 7 bases, with 5 bases between. Germline lookup yields CDR1 SQVTM and CDR2 ANQGSEA. There are 11 residues in the CDR3. The CDR3 loop reads CSVELHGELFF. The CDR3 region has the DNA TGCAGCGTTGAATTGCACGGGGAGCTGTTTTTT.

V and J are TRBV27 and TRBJ2-1; no clear D. CDR3 size: 15 residues. From germline, CDR1 is MNHEY and CDR2 SMNVEV (reference sequence). V shed 6 bases and J shed 0 bases, with 12 bases lying between them. This chain's CDR3 is CASRPGPGSYNEQFF. The DNA of the CDR3 is TGTGCCAGCAGGCCGGGTCCTGGCTCCTACAATGAGCAGTTCTTC.

The CDR3 is CASSLERALNTEAFF. In DNA, the CDR3 is TGTGCCAGCAGCTTGGAAAGGGCATTGAACACTGAAGCTTTCTTT. The chain has TRBV5-4 and TRBJ1-1; D ambiguous. Germline lookup yields CDR1 SGHNT and CDR2 YYREEE (reference sequence). The CDR3 length is 15 residues. V lost 0 bases and J 0 bases, leaving 9 bases between the germline ends.

V usage is TRBV2 and J usage is TRBJ1-5; D gene unclear. This CDR3 region has 13 residues. Germline V CDR1 and CDR2: SNHLY, FYNNEI. The ends were cut back, 8 bases at V and 0 bases at J, with 8 bases in the middle. The CDR3 reads CASLEYSNQPQHF. The CDR3 DNA sequence: TGTGCCAGCCTTGAGTATAGCAATCAGCCCCAGCATTTT.

This chain uses TRBV9 with TRBJ2-4, with TRBD1 matching over 7 bases. This CDR3 is built from 13 residues. From germline, CDR1 is SGDLS and CDR2 YYNGEE. With V trimmed by 0 bases and J by 6 bases, 0 bases remained unmatched. The CDR3: CASSVGQGNIQYF. The CDR3 coding sequence is TGTGCCAGCAGCGTAGGACAGGGAAACATTCAGTACTTC.

The genes are TRBV27 and TRBJ1-5, with D possibly being TRBD1 (5 bases). Germline CDR1 MNHEY, CDR2 SMNVEV (reference sequence). V lost 6 bases, J lost 7 bases, and 25 bases lay in between. This CDR3 is 17 amino acids long. DNA of the CDR3: TGTGCCAGCAGCCCAACTAGCAAAGCGGGGGTGGACCAGCCCCAGCATTTT. Its translation is CASSPTSKAGVDQPQHF.

In regard to this clonotype: A read error may produce the germline difference seen at one junction end. The chain's CDR3 is CASSLDLADYSYNEQFF. DNA of the CDR3: TGTGCCAGCAGTTTGGATCTAGCGGACTACTCCTACAATGAGCAGTTCTTC. The rearrangement links TRBV5-4 to TRBJ2-1, with TRBD2 matching 7 bases. In germline, CDR1 is SGHNT, CDR2 YYREEE (reference sequence). This CDR3 is built from 17 residues.

The DNA for the CDR3 is TGCGCCAGCAGCCCCGGAGATAGGGCGTCCTACGAGCAGTACTTC. Translation gives CASSPGDRASYEQYF. The V call is TRBV5-1, the J call TRBJ2-7; D is ambiguous. From germline, CDR1 is SGHRS and CDR2 YFSETQ. CDR3 size: 15 residues. Trimming removed 4 bases from V and 1 base from J, with 15 bases in between.

The chain has TRBV9 and TRBJ1-1; perhaps TRBD1 as D (6 bases). The CDR3 loop spans 15 amino acids. With 1 base removed from V and 0 bases from J, the gap between germline ends came to 10 bases. Germline V lookup: CDR1 SGDLS, CDR2 YYNGEE. The CDR3 sequence: CASSVTDSMNTEAFF. As DNA, the CDR3 is TGTGCCAGCAGCGTAACGGACAGCATGAACACTGAAGCTTTCTTT. The full variable domain, with the rest looked up from reference TRBV9 and TRBJ1-1, is DSGVTQTPKHLITATGQRVTLRCSPRSGDLSVYWYQQSLDQGLQFLIQYYNGEERAKGNILERFSAQQFPDLHSELNLSSLELGDSALYFCASSVTDSMNTEAFFGQGTRLTVV.

This sequence joins TRBV5-1 and TRBJ2-7; D could derive from TRBD1 or TRBD2 (5 bases each). CDR1 and CDR2 from the germline V gene are SGHRS and YFSETQ. The CDR3 loop spans 12 amino acids. Trimming took 4 bases from V and 5 from J, leaving 10 bases between them. CDR3 protein: CASSHRGDEQYF. CDR3 coding DNA: TGCGCCAGCAGCCATCGAGGGGACGAGCAGTACTTC.

This clonotype has just one count. The rearrangement links TRBV14 to TRBJ1-1; D remains ambiguous. The CDR3 length is 11 residues. Germline V gives CDR1 SGHDN, CDR2 FVKESK. Between the trimmed V and J ends, which lost 3 bases and 6 bases, there was a span of 5 bases. In DNA, the CDR3 is TGTGCCAGCAGCCACGGACCTGAAGCTTTCTTT. It translates to CASSHGPEAFF.

The V call is TRBV5-6, the J call TRBJ1-1; 9 nucleotides line up with TRBD1. CDR1 and CDR2 from the germline V gene are SGHDT and YYEEEE. J lost 6 bases, V lost 4 bases, and 4 bases had no gene match. The CDR3 consists of 13 residues. DNA for the CDR3: TGTGCCAGCAGCGTGGGGACAGGGTCTGAAGCTTTCTTT. It is translated as CASSVGTGSEAFF.

This sequence joins TRBV3-1 and TRBJ2-1; TRBD2 agrees at 8 bases. With V trimmed by 1 base and J by 3 bases, 8 bases remained unmatched. The CDR3 runs 17 residues. CDR1 is LGHDT and CDR2 is YNNKEL in the germline V gene (reference sequence). CDR3 protein: CASSQAGAGDIYNEQFF. The CDR3 DNA reads as TGTGCCAGCAGCCAAGCAGGAGCGGGAGACATCTACAATGAGCAGTTCTTC.